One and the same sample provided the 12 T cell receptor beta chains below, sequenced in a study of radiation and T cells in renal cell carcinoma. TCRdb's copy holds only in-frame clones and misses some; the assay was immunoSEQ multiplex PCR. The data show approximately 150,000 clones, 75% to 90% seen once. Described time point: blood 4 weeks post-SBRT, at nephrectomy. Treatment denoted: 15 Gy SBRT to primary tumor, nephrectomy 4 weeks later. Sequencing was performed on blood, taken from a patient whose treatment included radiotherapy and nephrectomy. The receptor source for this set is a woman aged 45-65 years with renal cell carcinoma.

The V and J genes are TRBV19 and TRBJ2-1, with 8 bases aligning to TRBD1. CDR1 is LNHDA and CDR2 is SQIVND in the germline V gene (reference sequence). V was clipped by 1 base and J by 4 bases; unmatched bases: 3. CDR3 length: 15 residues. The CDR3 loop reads CASSIAQGAYNEQFF. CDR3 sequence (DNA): TGTGCCAGTAGTATAGCGCAGGGGGCTTACAATGAGCAGTTCTTC.

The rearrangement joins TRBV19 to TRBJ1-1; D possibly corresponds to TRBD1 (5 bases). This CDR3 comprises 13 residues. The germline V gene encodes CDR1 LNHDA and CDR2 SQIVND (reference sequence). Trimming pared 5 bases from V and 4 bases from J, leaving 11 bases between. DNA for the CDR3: TGTGCCAGTAGTCCGGGCGGGGGCACTGAAGCTTTCTTT. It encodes CASSPGGGTEAFF.

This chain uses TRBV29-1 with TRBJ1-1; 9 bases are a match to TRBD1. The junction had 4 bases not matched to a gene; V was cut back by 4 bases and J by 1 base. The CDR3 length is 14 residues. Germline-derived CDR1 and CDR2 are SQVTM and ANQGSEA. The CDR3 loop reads CSVVVDRGNTEAFF. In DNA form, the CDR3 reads TGCAGCGTTGTAGTGGACAGGGGGAACACTGAAGCTTTCTTT.

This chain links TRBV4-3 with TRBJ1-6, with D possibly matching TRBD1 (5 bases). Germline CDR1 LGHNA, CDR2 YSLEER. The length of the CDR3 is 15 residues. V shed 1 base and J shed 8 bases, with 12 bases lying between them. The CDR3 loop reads CASSQALSRDSPLHF. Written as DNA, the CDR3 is TGCGCCAGCAGCCAAGCCTTATCCAGGGATTCACCCCTCCACTTT.

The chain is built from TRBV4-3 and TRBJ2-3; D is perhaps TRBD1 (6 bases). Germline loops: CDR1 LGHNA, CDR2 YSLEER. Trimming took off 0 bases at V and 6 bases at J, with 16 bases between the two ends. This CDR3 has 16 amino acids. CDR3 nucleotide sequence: TGCGCCAGCAGCCAAGATGTGGGGGCCCTCGGGGATACGCAGTATTTT. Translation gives CASSQDVGALGDTQYF.

The CDR3 region is CASSLRLSLSYNEQFF. The CDR3 nucleotides read TGTGCCAGCAGCTTACGGCTCTCATTATCCTACAATGAGCAGTTCTTC. The rearrangement links TRBV7-2 to TRBJ2-1, with D unresolved. The CDR3 is 16 residues long. The V gene's germline CDR1 is SGHTA and CDR2 FQGNSA. The germline V and J ends were trimmed by 2 bases and 1 base, with 12 bases remaining between them. Full variable domain (rest looked up from reference TRBV7-2 and TRBJ2-1): GAGVSQSPSNKVTEKGKDVELRCDPISGHTALYWYRQSLGQGLEFLIYFQGNSAPDKSGLPSDRFSAERTGGSVSTLTIQRTQQEDSAVYLCASSLRLSLSYNEQFFGPGTRLTVL.

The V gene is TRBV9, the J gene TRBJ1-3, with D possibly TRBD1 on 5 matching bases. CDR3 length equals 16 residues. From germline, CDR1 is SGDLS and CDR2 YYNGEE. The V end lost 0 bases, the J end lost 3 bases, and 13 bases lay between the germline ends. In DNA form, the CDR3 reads TGTGCCAGCAGCGTAGAATCGAGGGGCTTTGGAAACACCATATATTTT. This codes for CASSVESRGFGNTIYF.

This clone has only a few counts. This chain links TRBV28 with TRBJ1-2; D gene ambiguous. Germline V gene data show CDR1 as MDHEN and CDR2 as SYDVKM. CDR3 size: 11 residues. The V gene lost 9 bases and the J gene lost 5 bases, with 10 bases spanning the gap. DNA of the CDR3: TGTGCCAGTCATAACGGATATGGCTACACCTTC. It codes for CASHNGYGYTF.

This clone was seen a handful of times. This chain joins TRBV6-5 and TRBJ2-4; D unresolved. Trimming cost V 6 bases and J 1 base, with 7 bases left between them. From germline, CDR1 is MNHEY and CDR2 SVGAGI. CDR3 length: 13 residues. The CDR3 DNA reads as TGTGCCAGCAGGGGGAATGCCAAAAACATTCAGTACTTC. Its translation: CASRGNAKNIQYF.

CDR3 sequence reads: CASRNRCWGAGAYGYTF. In DNA, the CDR3 is TGTGCCAGCAGAAATCGGTGTTGGGGGGCTGGGGCCTATGGCTACACCTTC. The V gene is TRBV27, the J gene TRBJ1-2, with D tentatively TRBD1 (6 bases). Germline loops: CDR1 MNHEY, CDR2 SMNVEV (reference sequence). This CDR3 has 17 amino acids. Trimming pared 6 bases from V and 4 bases from J, leaving 24 bases between.

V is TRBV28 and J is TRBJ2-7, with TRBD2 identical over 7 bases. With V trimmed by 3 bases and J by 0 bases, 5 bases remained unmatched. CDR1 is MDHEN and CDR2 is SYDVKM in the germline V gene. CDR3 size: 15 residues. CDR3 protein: CASSLRRGSSYEQYF. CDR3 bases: TGTGCCAGCAGTTTGAGGCGGGGGAGCTCCTACGAGCAGTACTTC.

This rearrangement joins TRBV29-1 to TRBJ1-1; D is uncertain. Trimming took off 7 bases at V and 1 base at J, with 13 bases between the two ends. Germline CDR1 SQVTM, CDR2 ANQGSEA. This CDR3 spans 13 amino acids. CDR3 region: CSAPPTANTEAFF. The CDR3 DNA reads TGCAGCGCCCCCCCGACTGCGAACACTGAAGCTTTCTTT. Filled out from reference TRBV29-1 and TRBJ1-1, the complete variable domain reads SAVISQKPSRDICQRGTSLTIQCQVDSQVTMMFWYRQQPGQSLTLIATANQGSEATYESGFVIDKFPISRPNLTFSTLTVSNMSPEDSSIYLCSAPPTANTEAFFGQGTRLTVV.